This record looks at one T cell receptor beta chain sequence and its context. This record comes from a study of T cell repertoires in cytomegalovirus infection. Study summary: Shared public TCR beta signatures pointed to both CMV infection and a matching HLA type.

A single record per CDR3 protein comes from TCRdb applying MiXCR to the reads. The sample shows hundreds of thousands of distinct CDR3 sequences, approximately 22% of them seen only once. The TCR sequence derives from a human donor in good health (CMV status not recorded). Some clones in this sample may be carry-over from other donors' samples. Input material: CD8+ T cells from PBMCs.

In DNA, the CDR3 is TGTGCCAGCAGCGGACGTCCGACGGGACACTCCTACAATGAGCAGTTCTTC. Translating gives CASSGRPTGHSYNEQFF. This chain connects TRBV9 to TRBJ2-1; possible D gene TRBD1, 6 bases. Germline values: CDR1 SGDLS, CDR2 YYNGEE. V was shortened by 3 bases and J by 0 bases, with 16 bases between the two germline ends. The CDR3 covers 17 residues.